This entry lists 25 T cell receptor beta chains sequenced from one sample in a study of T cell responses to AZD1222 COVID-19 vaccine. The method was immunoSEQ multiplex PCR; TCRdb's version includes in-frame clones alone and lacks a portion of them. The data contain about 190,000 clones, roughly 93% of them singletons. Sequencing used peripheral blood, obtained on day 0 of AZD1222 vaccination. These receptors originate from an adult in good health.

The CDR3 DNA reads TGCAGCGTTGAAGAACACGGCAATCAGCCCCAGCATTTT. Translating it yields CSVEEHGNQPQHF. The chain combines TRBV29-1 with TRBJ1-5, with D uncertain. The CDR3 extends over 13 amino acids. Germline CDR1 is SQVTM and CDR2 is ANQGSEA. V was shortened by 0 bases and J by 2 bases, with 5 bases between the two germline ends. Based on the CDR3 plus reference TRBV29-1 and TRBJ1-5, the full variable domain is SAVISQKPSRDICQRGTSLTIQCQVDSQVTMMFWYRQQPGQSLTLIATANQGSEATYESGFVIDKFPISRPNLTFSTLTVSNMSPEDSSIYLCSVEEHGNQPQHFGDGTRLSIL.

The chain joins TRBV18 to TRBJ1-4; the D gene is possibly TRBD1 (6 bases). The V gene lost 4 bases and the J gene lost 0 bases, with 15 bases spanning the gap. The CDR3 has 17 residues. Germline V lookup: CDR1 KGHSH, CDR2 LQKENI. The CDR3 bases are TGTGCCAGCTCACAAACCGGGACAAGCTCAACTAATGAAAAACTGTTTTTT. This sequence encodes CASSQTGTSSTNEKLFF.

CDR3 in amino acids: CASSLPDTQYF. The CDR3, as DNA: TGCGCCAGCAGCCTTCCTGATACGCAGTATTTT. The chain employs TRBV5-1 and TRBJ2-3; D is uncertain. V shed 4 bases and J shed 6 bases, with 6 bases lying between them. Germline V CDR1 and CDR2: SGHRS, YFSETQ. The CDR3 runs to 11 residues.

J is TRBJ2-1 and V is TRBV6-1; TRBD2 aligns across 8 bases. Unmatched junction bases numbered 11, after V lost 1 base and J lost 6 bases. Germline CDR1 is MNHNS and CDR2 is SASEGT. The CDR3 is made up of 17 amino acids. The CDR3 here is CASSEGLARGRLNEQFF. As DNA, the CDR3 is TGTGCCAGCAGTGAAGGACTAGCGCGGGGGAGACTCAATGAGCAGTTCTTC.

The chain employs TRBV20-1 and TRBJ1-1; the D gene is possibly TRBD1 (5 bases). V lost 3 bases and J 6 bases, leaving 8 bases between the germline ends. CDR3 length: 11 amino acids. Germline CDR1 reads DFQATT; CDR2 reads SNEGSKA (reference sequence). The CDR3 nucleotides read TGCAGTGCTAGCGGGGGACCTGAAGCTTTCTTT. Protein: CSASGGPEAFF.

The gene calls are TRBV7-9 and TRBJ1-3; 8 nucleotides line up with TRBD1. Germline V gene data show CDR1 as SEHNR and CDR2 as FQNEAQ (reference sequence). The V segment lost 4 bases and the J segment 0 bases; nucleotides outside the gene matches: 8. The CDR3 consists of 17 residues. CDR3 sequence (DNA): TGTGCCAGCAGCTGGGGCAGGGGGCGACGCTCTGGAAACACCATATATTTT. This encodes CASSWGRGRRSGNTIYF.

The chain links TRBV28 to TRBJ1-1, with D hard to call. Germline CDR1 reads MDHEN; CDR2 reads SYDVKM. V shed 6 bases and J shed 0 bases, with 8 bases lying between them. The CDR3 is 13 residues long. CDR3 sequence: CASRPTMNTEAFF. CDR3 in DNA: TGTGCCAGCAGACCGACAATGAACACTGAAGCTTTCTTT.

The chain carries TRBV14 and TRBJ2-1; 12 bases line up with TRBD2. The germline V gene encodes CDR1 SGHDN and CDR2 FVKESK. Losses at the gene ends were 0 bases for V and 1 base for J; bases not matched to a gene: 13. CDR3 length: 21 residues. The CDR3 here is CASSQDPVTSGSGGSYNEQFF. CDR3 coding DNA: TGTGCCAGCAGCCAAGATCCCGTGACTAGCGGGAGTGGGGGATCCTACAATGAGCAGTTCTTC.

The chain joins TRBV5-4 to TRBJ1-2, with D uncertain. V lost 4 bases and J lost 2, with 9 bases in between. This CDR3 has 13 amino acids. Germline V gene data show CDR1 as SGHNT and CDR2 as YYREEE (reference sequence). The CDR3 DNA sequence: TGTGCCAGCAGCCCGCAGGTCAACTATGGCTACACCTTC. Amino acids: CASSPQVNYGYTF.

The chain couples TRBV7-6 to TRBJ2-7, with 7 bases fitting TRBD2. V shed 5 bases, J shed 2 bases, and the junction held 15 bases outside the gene matches. CDR1 is SGHVS, CDR2 FNYEAQ, per germline. CDR3 length: 17 residues. This chain's CDR3 is CASSLSLSSGVTYEQYF. CDR3 DNA: TGTGCCAGCAGCCTCAGCCTCTCTAGCGGAGTTACCTACGAGCAGTACTTC.

The chain combines TRBV5-1 with TRBJ1-2; no reliable D call. This CDR3 has 16 residues. With 0 bases removed from V and 0 bases from J, the gap between germline ends came to 12 bases. Looked up from germline, CDR1 is SGHRS and CDR2 is YFSETQ. CDR3 coding DNA: TGCGCCAGCAGCTTGGGGGTTAGGGCGTCTAACTATGGCTACACCTTC. Its protein is CASSLGVRASNYGYTF.

V is TRBV12-3 or TRBV12-4 and J is TRBJ1-1, with unresolved D. The CDR3 has 12 amino acids. Trimming took 3 bases from V and 9 from J, leaving 11 bases between them. This CDR3 is CASSFGQQQAFF. For the CDR3, the DNA is TGTGCCAGCAGTTTCGGCCAGCAGCAAGCTTTCTTT.

J is TRBJ1-4 and V is TRBV9, with 11 nucleotides matching TRBD1. CDR3 length: 15 residues. The V gene's germline CDR1 is SGDLS and CDR2 YYNGEE. The trim removed 3 bases at V and 7 bases at J, leaving 5 bases unmatched. The CDR3 sequence: CASSGDRGSGEKLFF. CDR3 bases: TGTGCCAGCAGCGGGGACAGGGGGTCGGGTGAAAAACTGTTTTTT.

J is TRBJ2-7 and V is TRBV13; D not resolved. Germline CDR1 reads PRHDT; CDR2 reads FYEKMQ (reference sequence). Trimming cost V 5 bases and J 4 bases, with 12 bases left between them. This CDR3 is 13 amino acids long. The CDR3 spells CASSPIRSYEQYF. The CDR3 DNA is TGTGCCAGCAGCCCCATCAGGTCGTACGAGCAGTACTTC.

The V and J genes are TRBV2 and TRBJ2-7; TRBD1 or TRBD2 may be the D gene (5 bases each). There are 13 residues in the CDR3. Deletions cut 4 bases from V and 0 bases from J, with 7 bases between. Germline V gives CDR1 SNHLY, CDR2 FYNNEI. The CDR3 here is CASSAGTSYEQYF. The DNA for the CDR3 is TGTGCCAGCAGTGCGGGGACCTCCTACGAGCAGTACTTC.

The chain uses TRBV24-1 and TRBJ2-1; 7 bases match TRBD1. V lost 4 bases to trimming and J lost 5 bases; unmatched junction nucleotides: 7. This CDR3 is 15 amino acids long. Germline CDR1 is KGHDR and CDR2 is SFDVKD. CDR3 protein: CATSDPGQGDNEQFF. CDR3 sequence (DNA): TGTGCCACCAGTGACCCCGGGCAGGGGGACAATGAGCAGTTCTTC.

The gene calls are TRBV27 and TRBJ2-5, with 12 positions matching TRBD2. Germline CDR1 reads MNHEY; CDR2 reads SMNVEV (reference sequence). The length of the CDR3 is 18 residues. V was clipped by 6 bases and J by 1 base; unmatched bases: 12. This CDR3 reads CASRPWGLAGGPQETQYF. In nucleotides, the CDR3 is TGTGCCAGCAGACCCTGGGGGCTAGCGGGAGGGCCCCAAGAGACCCAGTACTTC.

This clone was counted once. This sequence joins TRBV28 and TRBJ1-2; D may be TRBD1 (6 bases). Deletions cut 3 bases from V and 4 bases from J, with 9 bases between. Germline CDR1 is MDHEN and CDR2 is SYDVKM. The CDR3 spans 13 residues. The DNA for the CDR3 is TGTGCCAGCAGTTTCAGGGGAGCCTATGGCTACACCTTC. Protein sequence: CASSFRGAYGYTF.

This clone was detected only once. V gene TRBV6-1 combines with J gene TRBJ1-1, with D tentatively TRBD1 (6 bases). The V gene lost 0 bases and the J gene lost 5 bases, with 13 bases spanning the gap. The CDR3 extends over 15 amino acids. Germline CDR1 is MNHNS and CDR2 is SASEGT. In nucleotides, the CDR3 is TGTGCCAGCAGTGAAGCGCCTGTAACAGGGACTGAAGCTTTCTTT. This translates into CASSEAPVTGTEAFF.

The chain has TRBV5-6 and TRBJ2-7; 10 positions match TRBD2. CDR1 is SGHDT and CDR2 is YYEEEE in the germline V gene. CDR3 length: 14 amino acids. With 4 bases clipped from V and 3 bases from J, the junction kept 4 bases outside the gene matches. CDR3 DNA: TGTGCCAGCAGCCCCGGGACTAGCGTCTACGAGCAGTACTTC. This codes for CASSPGTSVYEQYF.

V usage is TRBV10-3 and J usage is TRBJ1-3, with D maybe TRBD1 (6 bases). The CDR3 runs 12 residues. Between the trimmed V and J ends, which lost 10 bases and 2 bases, there was a span of 9 bases. The V gene's germline CDR1 is ENHRY and CDR2 SYGVKD. This CDR3 is CATWDTGNTIYF. CDR3 bases: TGTGCCACTTGGGACACTGGAAACACCATATATTTT.

This clone was detected once. The genes are TRBV9 and TRBJ2-3, with TRBD2 matching 9 bases. CDR3 size: 14 residues. Germline CDR1 SGDLS, CDR2 YYNGEE. V trimming: 3 bases; J trimming: 6 bases; junction bases outside the gene matches: 5. Here the CDR3 reads CASSASGRLDTQYF. For the CDR3, the DNA is TGTGCCAGCAGCGCGAGCGGGAGGTTGGATACGCAGTATTTT.

The chain joins TRBV27 to TRBJ1-1, with D hard to call. The length of the CDR3 is 14 residues. The ends were cut back, 3 bases at V and 6 bases at J, with 14 bases in the middle. Germline lookup yields CDR1 MNHEY and CDR2 SMNVEV (reference sequence). In nucleotides, the CDR3 is TGTGCCAGCAGTTTTGGCACGATTTTCTCTGAAGCTTTCTTT. Translation gives CASSFGTIFSEAFF.

The gene calls are TRBV28 and TRBJ2-2, with 7 bases lining up with TRBD2. Unmatched junction bases numbered 14, after V lost 3 bases and J lost 13 bases. This CDR3 comprises 15 residues. Germline CDR1 is MDHEN and CDR2 is SYDVKM. CDR3 sequence reads: CASSLDPEASGTLFF. The CDR3 DNA reads TGTGCCAGCAGTTTGGACCCAGAGGCTAGCGGAACGCTGTTTTTT.

This chain joins TRBV19 and TRBJ1-5; TRBD1 is a possible D gene (5 bases). This CDR3 spans 16 amino acids. V was clipped by 4 bases and J by 3 bases, with 16 bases between them. Germline V CDR1 and CDR2: LNHDA, SQIVND (reference sequence). The DNA of the CDR3 is TGTGCCAGTAGTAACGCGGATGGGGGAGTCAATCAGCCCCAGCATTTT. Translating gives CASSNADGGVNQPQHF.